Listed below are T cell receptor beta chains from one sample, sequenced in a study of blood T cell repertoires in COVID-19. TCRdb's copy holds only in-frame clones and misses some; the assay was immunoSEQ multiplex PCR. The data contain some 270,000 clones, about nine tenths of them singletons. The specimen sequenced was peripheral blood. All receptors come from a man aged 40-49 years with active or convalescent COVID-19. Each CDR3 is given with its conserved first and last residue. A D gene is named only where the DNA matches it firmly. Clone size appears in some rows only: once, few, many, or a class for an expanded clone.

size	V	D	J	CDR3	DNA
.	TRBV12-3/TRBV12-4	.	TRBJ2-5	CASTSTGETQYF	TGTGCCAGCACCTCGACAGGAGAGACCCAGTACTTC
.	TRBV13	TRBD1	TRBJ1-3	CASSQGQGHTIYF	TGTGCCAGCAGCCAAGGACAGGGACACACCATATATTTT
.	TRBV12-3/TRBV12-4	.	TRBJ2-1	CASSSHSPEVGVF	TGTGCCAGCAGTTCTCACTCACCCGAGGTGGGAGTCTTC
.	TRBV11-1	TRBD2	TRBJ2-3	CASSVSNGGTQYF	TGTGCCAGCAGCGTTTCAAACGGGGGGACGCAGTATTTT
once	TRBV19	.	TRBJ1-6	CARLVFNSPLHF	TGTGCCAGACTTGTGTTTAATTCACCCCTCCACTTT
.	TRBV7-9	TRBD2	TRBJ2-3	CASSPWEGTDTQYF	TGTGCCAGCAGCCCTTGGGAGGGGACAGATACGCAGTATTTT
.	TRBV5-1	TRBD2	TRBJ2-7	CASSALTSGRAFSEQYF	TGCGCCAGCAGCGCCCTAACTAGCGGGAGGGCCTTCTCCGAGCAGTACTTC
.	TRBV5-1	.	TRBJ2-1	CASYTGEAYNEQFF	TGCGCCAGCTATACAGGGGAGGCCTACAATGAGCAGTTCTTC
.	TRBV6-1	.	TRBJ2-1	CASSERRGPLRQFF	TGTGCCAGCAGTGAAAGGAGAGGCCCCTTGCGGCAGTTCTTC
few	TRBV7-7	TRBD2	TRBJ2-5	CASSSRTSEATQYF	TGTGCCAGCAGCTCCAGGACTAGCGAGGCGACCCAGTACTTC
.	TRBV18	TRBD1	TRBJ1-5	CASSPGQGSSNQPQHF	TGTGCCAGCTCTCCTGGACAGGGGTCCTCCAATCAGCCCCAGCATTTT
.	TRBV3-1/TRBV3-2	.	TRBJ2-5	CASSQEYRQETQYF	TGTGCCAGCAGCCAAGAATACAGGCAAGAGACCCAGTACTTC
.	TRBV6-5	TRBD1	TRBJ2-7	CASRSTGGSYEQYF	TGTGCCAGCAGATCGACAGGGGGTTCCTACGAGCAGTACTTC
.	TRBV9	TRBD2	TRBJ2-3	CASSQLAGGVTDTQYF	TGTGCCAGCAGCCAACTAGCGGGAGGGGTCACAGATACGCAGTATTTT
.	TRBV19	.	TRBJ2-7	CASREQGYEQYF	TGTGCCAGTAGGGAACAGGGCTACGAGCAGTACTTC
once	TRBV14	.	TRBJ1-1	CASSPGGVRNTEAFF	TGTGCCAGCAGTCCGGGGGGGGTAAGGAACACTGAAGCTTTCTTT
.	TRBV6-5	TRBD1	TRBJ1-1	CASGQGASTEAFF	TGTGCCAGCGGACAGGGGGCTTCGACTGAAGCTTTCTTT
.	TRBV9	.	TRBJ2-3	CASSVGGGPVADTQYF	TGTGCCAGCAGCGTAGGTGGCGGGCCTGTCGCAGATACGCAGTATTTT
once	TRBV3-1/TRBV3-2	.	TRBJ2-7	CASSQDRGYSYEQYF	TGTGCCAGCAGCCAAGATCGGGGTTACTCCTACGAGCAGTACTTC
.	TRBV11-2	.	TRBJ2-1	CASSLGQVHEQFF	TGTGCCAGCAGCTTAGGACAGGTGCATGAGCAGTTCTTC
.	TRBV30	.	TRBJ2-2	CAWSVRRHTGELFF	TGTGCCTGGAGTGTACGGAGACACACCGGGGAGCTGTTTTTT
few	TRBV9	.	TRBJ2-2	CASSPRYGGVGELFF	TGTGCCAGCAGCCCCCGCTATGGCGGGGTCGGGGAGCTGTTTTTT
.	TRBV6-4	.	TRBJ1-2	CASSDQGTSYTF	TGTGCCAGCAGTGATCAGGGTACGAGCTACACCTTC
.	TRBV11-1	.	TRBJ2-3	CASSPQRGTDTQYF	TGTGCCAGCAGCCCCCAGAGGGGGACAGATACGCAGTATTTT
.	TRBV28	TRBD2	TRBJ2-1	CASSYGTSQGLYNEQFF	TGTGCCAGCAGTTACGGGACTAGCCAGGGACTCTACAATGAGCAGTTCTTC
.	TRBV27	TRBD1	TRBJ1-2	CASSFSPTGTGGRGYTF	TGTGCCAGCAGTTTCTCCCCTACCGGGACAGGTGGTCGGGGCTACACCTTC
.	TRBV5-1	TRBD1	TRBJ1-5	CASSIGTGNQPQHF	TGCGCCAGCAGCATAGGGACAGGAAATCAGCCCCAGCATTTT
.	TRBV27	.	TRBJ2-3	CASTWSRISADTQYF	TGTGCCAGCACCTGGTCGCGGATTTCGGCAGATACGCAGTATTTT
.	TRBV4-1	.	TRBJ1-4	CASSRDGRGNRGEKLFF	TGCGCCAGCAGCCGAGACGGAAGGGGGAACCGGGGTGAAAAACTGTTTTTT
.	TRBV3-1/TRBV3-2	.	TRBJ2-2	CASSQGAGDTGELFF	TGTGCCAGCAGCCAGGGGGCGGGGGACACCGGGGAGCTGTTTTTT
.	TRBV6-4	TRBD1	TRBJ2-7	CASSDTRQGGRYEQYF	TGTGCCAGCAGTGACACAAGACAGGGGGGCCGGTACGAGCAGTACTTC
.	TRBV25-1	TRBD1	TRBJ2-7	CASSDGGQTTYEQYF	TGTGCCAGCAGTGATGGGGGACAGACGACCTACGAGCAGTACTTC
.	TRBV5-6	TRBD1	TRBJ1-2	CASSLTGKDSYGYTF	TGTGCCAGCAGTTTGACAGGGAAGGATAGCTATGGCTACACCTTC
.	TRBV9	.	TRBJ1-1	CASSVASGTEAFF	TGTGCCAGCAGCGTAGCTTCAGGGACTGAAGCTTTCTTT
once	TRBV13	TRBD1	TRBJ1-5	CASSFARGQANQPQHF	TGTGCCAGCAGCTTCGCGAGGGGGCAAGCCAATCAGCCCCAGCATTTT
.	TRBV24-1	.	TRBJ1-1	CAVRGPNTEAFF	TGTGCCGTCAGAGGGCCGAACACTGAAGCTTTCTTT
.	TRBV11-2	.	TRBJ2-2	CASSFDYTNTGELFF	TGTGCCAGCAGCTTTGACTATACGAACACCGGGGAGCTGTTTTTT
few	TRBV10-3	.	TRBJ1-1	CAISERENTEAFF	TGTGCCATCAGTGAACGGGAGAACACTGAAGCTTTCTTT
.	TRBV9	TRBD1	TRBJ2-1	CASSVEVGGQEQFF	TGTGCCAGCAGCGTAGAGGTAGGGGGCCAAGAGCAGTTCTTC
.	TRBV5-1	TRBD1	TRBJ2-3	CASSHTQGARGTDTQYF	TGCGCCAGCAGCCACACACAGGGGGCGCGCGGCACAGATACGCAGTATTTT
few	TRBV30	.	TRBJ1-5	CAWSLSEAQPQHF	TGTGCCTGGAGTCTCTCAGAGGCTCAGCCCCAGCATTTT
.	TRBV28	.	TRBJ1-5	CASSPLLRGGQPQHF	TGTGCCAGCAGCCCACTCTTGCGGGGTGGTCAGCCCCAGCATTTT
once	TRBV18	TRBD1	TRBJ2-3	CASSPEGSGTGGTDTQYF	TGTGCCAGCTCACCTGAGGGTTCCGGGACAGGGGGCACAGATACGCAGTATTTT
.	TRBV4-2	TRBD2	TRBJ2-1	CASSLGGREESNEQFF	TGTGCCAGCAGCCTCGGCGGGCGGGAGGAAAGCAATGAGCAGTTCTTC
few	TRBV5-1	.	TRBJ1-1	CASSLVQAGTEAFF	TGCGCCAGCAGCCTGGTCCAAGCGGGGACTGAAGCTTTCTTT
.	TRBV5-6	.	TRBJ2-1	CASSLEVGGVDEQFF	TGTGCCAGCAGCTTGGAGGTGGGCGGGGTCGATGAGCAGTTCTTC
.	TRBV7-6	TRBD1	TRBJ1-2	CASSLTGGVDGYTF	TGTGCCAGCAGCCTAACAGGGGGCGTGGATGGCTACACCTTC
once	TRBV19	.	TRBJ1-1	CASRLNPTGNTEAFF	TGTGCCAGTAGGCTTAACCCGACAGGGAACACTGAAGCTTTCTTT
.	TRBV5-1	TRBD2	TRBJ2-2	CASSTGLAGTNTGELFF	TGCGCCAGCAGCACGGGACTAGCGGGAACGAACACCGGGGAGCTGTTTTTT
.	TRBV5-4	.	TRBJ2-5	CASSPTSEETQYF	TGTGCCAGCAGCCCGACTAGTGAGGAGACCCAGTACTTC
.	TRBV30	.	TRBJ2-7	CAWSDGAFAPEQYF	TGTGCCTGGAGTGACGGAGCATTCGCTCCCGAGCAGTACTTC
once	TRBV3-1/TRBV3-2	.	TRBJ1-2	CASSQAGGRVNYGYTF	TGTGCCAGCAGCCAAGCTGGAGGGCGGGTAAACTATGGCTACACCTTC